This entry is about one T cell receptor beta chain. No antigen is known for it. Germline V gives CDR1 SGHRS, CDR2 YFSETQ. With 0 bases removed from V and 1 base from J, the gap between germline ends came to 8 bases. The CDR3 spans 15 residues. At baseline, cycle 4 day 1, and cycle 7 day 1, blood was sampled. Method: immunoSEQ multiplex PCR; TCRdb's copy keeps in-frame clones and lacks some. Altogether tens of thousands of clones are present, 65% to 90% being singletons, with the ten largest covering approximately 2%. This entry belongs to a study of OX40 agonist ivuxolimab in advanced cancers. For the study at large: Ivuxolimab, an agonist antibody against OX40 (CD134), was given to patients. One hepatocellular carcinoma and a couple of cutaneous melanoma patients partially responded. General study points: At 0.1 to 3.0 mg/kg and by week 6, clonal expansion occurred in CD4+ and CD8+ blood T cells.

Sequenced material: CD4+ or CD8+ T cells sorted from blood, taken in a trial of the OX40 agonist ivuxolimab. The receptor was derived from an adult with an advanced solid tumor such as melanoma, head and neck, liver or kidney cancer. V usage is TRBV5-1 and J usage is TRBJ1-3, with D unclear. The CDR3 DNA reads TGCGCCAGCAGCTTGGGAGGGCAGTCTGGAAACACCATATATTTT. Translation gives CASSLGGQSGNTIYF.